Following are 8 T cell receptor beta chains from one sample sequenced in a study of a mutant IDH1 vaccine in newly diagnosed glioma. Time point noted: baseline, week 1 (first vaccination visit). Treatment here: pre-vaccination baseline after standard-of-care therapy. This table comes from immunoSEQ multiplex PCR, and its TCRdb copy is limited to in-frame clones, with some not included. In the table there are about 98,000 clones, 85% to 90% of which are singletons. The source was PBMCs, collected from a glioma patient treated with radiotherapy, temozolomide or both. All receptors derive from a woman aged 45 to 65 with glioma.

The V gene is TRBV4-1, the J gene TRBJ2-3; D tentatively fits TRBD1 or TRBD2 (5 bases each). Germline lookup yields CDR1 MGHRA and CDR2 YSYEKL. Trimming took off 6 bases at V and 2 bases at J, with 15 bases between the two ends. The CDR3 extends over 15 amino acids. CDR3 bases: TGCGCCAGCAGTCGAATCCGGGACCACACAGATACGCAGTATTTT. Its protein is CASSRIRDHTDTQYF.

The chain combines TRBV10-1 with TRBJ2-6; the D is unclear. This CDR3 region has 14 residues. V lost 4 bases and J 1 base, leaving 5 bases between the germline ends. The V gene's germline CDR1 is WNHNN and CDR2 SYGVQD (reference sequence). The CDR3: CASSGDSGANVLTF. In nucleotides, the CDR3 is TGCGCCAGCAGTGGTGATTCTGGGGCCAACGTCCTGACTTTC.

This clone was seen once. The V and J genes are TRBV5-1 and TRBJ1-4; no clear D gene. Looked up from germline, CDR1 is SGHRS and CDR2 is YFSETQ. V lost 0 bases and J 4 bases, leaving 7 bases between the germline ends. This CDR3 spans 14 amino acids. In DNA form, the CDR3 reads TGCGCCAGCAGCTTGGGCCAATATAATGAAAAACTGTTTTTT. Protein sequence: CASSLGQYNEKLFF.

V and J are TRBV4-1 and TRBJ1-5; D gene ambiguous. Germline assignment: CDR1 MGHRA and CDR2 YSYEKL. The V end lost 4 bases, the J end lost 7 bases, and 14 bases lay between the germline ends. The CDR3 has 14 residues. The CDR3 DNA reads as TGCGCCAGCAGCCCAAAACTAGGCGGGCAGCCCCAGCATTTT. Translated: CASSPKLGGQPQHF.

The V call is TRBV11-2, the J call TRBJ2-2; TRBD2 aligns across 7 bases. This CDR3 has 12 amino acids. The germline gives CDR1 SGHAT, CDR2 FQNNGV. V trimming: 5 bases; J trimming: 7 bases; junction bases outside the gene matches: 1. CDR3 amino acids: CASSPGGGELFF. CDR3 bases: TGTGCCAGCAGCCCGGGGGGCGGGGAGCTGTTTTTT.

A single count supports this clone. V is TRBV7-2 and J is TRBJ2-7, with a weak D call TRBD2 (6 bases). Trimming removed 5 bases from V and 4 bases from J, with 15 bases in between. Looked up from germline, CDR1 is SGHTA and CDR2 is FQGNSA. The CDR3 is 14 residues long. The CDR3 DNA reads as TGTGCCAGCAGCCCGACTAGTTCCTGGTACGAGCAGTACTTC. Its protein product is CASSPTSSWYEQYF.

This chain uses TRBV27 with TRBJ2-1; 8 nucleotides align to TRBD1. J lost 3 bases, V lost 1 base, and 2 bases had no gene match. In germline, CDR1 is MNHEY, CDR2 SMNVEV (reference sequence). The CDR3 consists of 15 residues. CDR3 DNA sequence: TGTGCCAGCAGTTTATGGACAGGGAACTACAATGAGCAGTTCTTC. This sequence encodes CASSLWTGNYNEQFF.

V usage is TRBV7-3 and J usage is TRBJ1-1; TRBD1 is a possible D gene (5 bases). Trimming pared 1 base from V and 1 base from J, leaving 16 bases between. CDR3 length: 17 amino acids. The V gene's germline CDR1 is SGHTA and CDR2 FQGTGA. The CDR3 loop is CASSLRPLGGANTEAFF. The CDR3 DNA is TGTGCCAGCAGCTTAAGGCCTCTAGGAGGGGCGAACACTGAAGCTTTCTTT.